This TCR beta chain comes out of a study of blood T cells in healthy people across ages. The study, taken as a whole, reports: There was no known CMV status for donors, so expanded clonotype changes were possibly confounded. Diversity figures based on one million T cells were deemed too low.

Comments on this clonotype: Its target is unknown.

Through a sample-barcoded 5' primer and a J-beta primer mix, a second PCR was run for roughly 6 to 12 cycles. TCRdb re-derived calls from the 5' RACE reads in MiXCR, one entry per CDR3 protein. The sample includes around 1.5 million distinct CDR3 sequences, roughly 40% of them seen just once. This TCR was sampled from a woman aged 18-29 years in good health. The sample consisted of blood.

The CDR3 DNA reads TGCAGCGTATCAACAGGGCTGAACACTGAAGCTTTCTTT. Translated, it gives CSVSTGLNTEAFF. V usage is TRBV29-1 and J usage is TRBJ1-1; a possible D gene is TRBD1 (6 bases). Trimming stripped 6 bases from V and 0 bases from J, with 11 bases between. Germline V gives CDR1 SQVTM, CDR2 ANQGSEA. This CDR3 is 13 amino acids long.